What follows are 5 T cell receptor beta chains derived from one specimen sequenced in a study of T-cell reconstitution after alpha-beta-depleted transplantation in children. A TCRbeta library incorporating unique molecular identifiers was prepared. In TCRdb, the PCR reads were re-called with MiXCR into one record per CDR3 protein. The repertoire holds around 200,000 distinct CDR3 sequences, with about 8.2% as singletons. The sample here was PBMCs, mostly from graft donor cells, taken 360 days after TCRalphabeta/CD19-depleted stem cell transplant. The receptors were sampled from a male patient aged 2 to 9 who had a stem cell transplant for acute myeloid leukemia, so the T cells may come from the graft donor.

This clonotype appeared a few times. The rearrangement uses TRBV5-1 and TRBJ1-1; D gene unclear. Trimming took 4 bases from V and 2 from J, leaving 9 bases between them. The CDR3 length is 13 residues. Germline assignment: CDR1 SGHRS and CDR2 YFSETQ. The CDR3 loop is CASSQSTNTEAFF. The CDR3 DNA reads TGCGCCAGCAGCCAGTCGACTAACACTGAAGCTTTCTTT.

The J gene is TRBJ2-3, the V gene TRBV20-1; a possible D gene is TRBD1 (5 bases). This CDR3 comprises 14 residues. The germline gives CDR1 DFQATT, CDR2 SNEGSKA (reference sequence). Trimming shortened V by 4 bases and J by 3 bases, and 14 bases separated the two germline ends. CDR3 bases: TGCAGTGCTATAAGTCGTAGGGGAACAGATACGCAGTATTTT. This sequence encodes CSAISRRGTDTQYF.

This chain links TRBV5-5 with TRBJ1-5; D might be TRBD1 (5 bases). Trimming took off 0 bases at V and 6 bases at J, with 13 bases between the two ends. From germline, CDR1 is SGHKS and CDR2 YYEKEE (reference sequence). The CDR3 is 15 amino acids. This CDR3 is CASSLAGGRIQPQHF. CDR3 DNA sequence: TGTGCCAGCAGCTTGGCCGGGGGGAGGATTCAGCCCCAGCATTTT.

This clonotype occurred a few times. Here the CDR3 DNA reads TGTGCCAGCAGCTTGTGGCAGGGGGCGGGAGATACGCAGTATTTT. It translates to CASSLWQGAGDTQYF. The chain combines TRBV5-6 with TRBJ2-3; TRBD1 matches 8 bases. Germline V gene data show CDR1 as SGHDT and CDR2 as YYEEEE. Unmatched junction bases numbered 6, after V lost 1 base and J lost 5 bases. The CDR3 contains 15 residues. The full variable domain, its missing parts supplied by reference TRBV5-6 and TRBJ2-3, is DAGVTQSPTHLIKTRGQQVTLRCSPKSGHDTVSWYQQALGQGPQFIFQYYEEEERQRGNFPDRFSGHQFPNYSSELNVNALLLGDSALYLCASSLWQGAGDTQYFGPGTRLTVL.

This clonotype was detected ten times or more. Mismatch with germline at one junction end may stem from a read error. J is TRBJ2-7 and V is TRBV7-7; D may be TRBD1 (7 bases). The CDR3 consists of 13 residues. Germline V gene data show CDR1 as SSHAT and CDR2 as FNYEAQ (reference sequence). For the CDR3, the DNA is TGTGCTAGCAGCGACGACAGGGCGGGAGAGCAGTACTTC. Residues: CASSDDRAGEQYF. The full variable domain, completed using reference TRBV7-7 and TRBJ2-7, is GAGVSQSPRYKVTKRGQDVTLRCDPISSHATLYWYQQALGQGPEFLTYFNYEAQPDKSGLPSDRFSAERPEGSISTLTIQRTEQRDSAMYRCASSDDRAGEQYFGPGTRLTVT.